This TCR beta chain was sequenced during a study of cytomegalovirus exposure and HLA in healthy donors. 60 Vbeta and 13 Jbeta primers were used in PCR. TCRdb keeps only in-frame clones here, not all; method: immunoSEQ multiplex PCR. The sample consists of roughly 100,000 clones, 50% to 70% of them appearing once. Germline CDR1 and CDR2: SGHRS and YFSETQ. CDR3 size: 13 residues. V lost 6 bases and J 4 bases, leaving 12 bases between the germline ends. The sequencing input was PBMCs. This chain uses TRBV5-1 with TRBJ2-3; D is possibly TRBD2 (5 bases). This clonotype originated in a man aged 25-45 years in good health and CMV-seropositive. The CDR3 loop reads CASNEAAADTQYF. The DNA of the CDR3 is TGCGCCAGCAACGAAGCGGCGGCAGATACGCAGTATTTT.